Below are 31 T cell receptor beta chains sequenced from a single sample in a study of T cells in Graves' hyperthyroidism and ophthalmopathy. What was amplified from RNA transcripts were TCR beta CDR3 regions. TCR CDR3 underwent first-round RT-PCR with the HTBI primer set. TCRdb reanalysed the multiplex PCR reads using MiXCR and keeps one entry per CDR3 protein. The repertoire has hundreds of thousands of distinct CDR3 sequences, 13% to 15% of them found once; the top ten carry 12%. The specimen was blood. All receptors derive from a woman in her fifties or sixties with Graves' ophthalmopathy.

This clonotype was seen repeatedly, ten times or more. The rearrangement uses TRBV7-2 and TRBJ1-5; D gene uncertain. The CDR3 has 15 amino acids. Germline lookup yields CDR1 SGHTA and CDR2 FQGNSA. The V and J ends lost 5 bases and 7 bases respectively, with 18 bases between them. The CDR3 spells CASSRGNSLIQPQHF. The CDR3 DNA reads as TGTGCCAGCAGCCGTGGGAACAGTCTGATCCAGCCCCAGCATTTT. The full variable domain, with the rest looked up from reference TRBV7-2 and TRBJ1-5, is GAGVSQSPSNKVTEKGKDVELRCDPISGHTALYWYRQSLGQGLEFLIYFQGNSAPDKSGLPSDRFSAERTGGSVSTLTIQRTQQEDSAVYLCASSRGNSLIQPQHFGDGTRLSIL.

This clonotype was seen repeatedly, ten times or more. CDR3 bases: TGTGCCAGCAGTTTAAGGTGGGGAGGAGAGACCCAGTACTTC. Translated: CASSLRWGGETQYF. The chain is built from TRBV27 and TRBJ2-5, with D perhaps matching TRBD2 (6 bases). V lost 2 bases and J 4 bases, leaving 11 bases between the germline ends. Germline CDR1 is MNHEY and CDR2 is SMNVEV (reference sequence). CDR3 length equals 14 residues.

This clonotype was observed a handful of times. The V call is TRBV28, the J call TRBJ2-3; D gene ambiguous. Germline CDR1 and CDR2: MDHEN and SYDVKM. V dropped 3 bases and J dropped 6 bases, with 13 bases sitting between them. The CDR3 is 14 amino acids. CDR3 protein: CASSFRRSVDTQYF. The CDR3 nucleotides read TGTGCCAGCAGTTTCCGCAGGTCGGTGGATACGCAGTATTTT.

This clonotype has at least ten counts. J is TRBJ2-2 and V is TRBV28; TRBD1 matches at 8 bases. The junction had 7 bases not matched to a gene; V was cut back by 5 bases and J by 2 bases. CDR1 MDHEN and CDR2 SYDVKM come from the germline V gene. The CDR3 is 16 residues long. This CDR3 is CASSVTGTGNTGELFF. The CDR3 DNA reads as TGTGCCAGCAGTGTTACCGGGACAGGTAACACCGGGGAGCTGTTTTTT. Using reference TRBV28 and TRBJ2-2 for the parts outside the CDR3, the full variable domain is DVKVTQSSRYLVKRTGEKVFLECVQDMDHENMFWYRQDPGLGLRLIYFSYDVKMKEKGDIPEGYSVSREKKERFSLILESASTNQTSMYLCASSVTGTGNTGELFFGEGSRLTVL.

In this sample, this clonotype turned up once. This rearrangement joins TRBV18 to TRBJ2-7; 11 nucleotides line up with TRBD1. The J segment lost 3 bases and the V segment lost 3 bases, leaving 4 bases of the junction unmatched. CDR3 length equals 15 residues. Looked up from germline, CDR1 is KGHSH and CDR2 is LQKENI. The CDR3 here is CASSPGTGGFYEQYF. The DNA for the CDR3 is TGTGCCAGCTCACCCGGGACAGGGGGTTTCTACGAGCAGTACTTC.

This clonotype was detected ten times or more. V is TRBV11-3 and J is TRBJ2-2; the D is unclear. CDR1 and CDR2 from the germline V gene are SGHNT and YENEEA. The length of the CDR3 is 17 residues. V was cut by 5 bases and J by 0 bases, with 16 bases left in between. The CDR3 reads CASSPRQGAANTGELFF. DNA for the CDR3: TGTGCCAGCAGCCCACGTCAAGGCGCCGCGAACACCGGGGAGCTGTTTTTT.

To note about this clonotype: A much larger clone lies one base from this, so it may be a read error. V and J are TRBV5-1 and TRBJ2-7; 10 bases are a match to TRBD1. There are 15 residues in the CDR3. V shed 7 bases, J shed 2 bases, and the junction held 9 bases outside the gene matches. Germline loops: CDR1 SGHRS, CDR2 YFSETQ. Written as DNA, the CDR3 is TGCGCCAGCGGCTCAGGACAGGGGGACGCCTACGAGCAGTACTTC. This sequence encodes CASGSGQGDAYEQYF.

This chain links TRBV28 with TRBJ1-2; a possible D gene is TRBD1 (5 bases). Trimming removed 8 bases at V and 8 bases at J, with 21 bases between. CDR1 and CDR2 from the germline V gene are MDHEN and SYDVKM. The CDR3 has 14 residues. The CDR3 sequence is CASQVPGREYGYTF. Here the CDR3 DNA reads TGTGCCAGCCAAGTCCCGGGGCGGGAGTACGGCTACACCTTC.

Concerning this clonotype: One end of the junction varies from germline; a read error may be responsible. This chain connects TRBV5-1 to TRBJ2-1; D not resolved. The CDR3 covers 13 residues. Germline lookup yields CDR1 SGHRS and CDR2 YFSETQ. In nucleotides, the CDR3 is TGTGCCTGCAGCAGTCGCGGCTACAATGAGCAGTTCTTC. Translated, it gives CACSSRGYNEQFF.

The CDR3 sequence: CASSPGPGTSSYF. DNA for the CDR3: TGTGCCAGCAGCCCAGGGCCAGGGACTAGCAGCTACTTC. The J gene is TRBJ2-7, the V gene TRBV3-1, with 9 nucleotides matching TRBD2. Germline V gene lookup returns CDR1 LGHDT and CDR2 YNNKEL (reference sequence). The CDR3 has 13 residues. Trimming at V came to 4 bases and at J to 13 bases, leaving 11 bases not matched to a gene.

This clonotype was seen only a few times. This sequence joins TRBV14 and TRBJ2-3, with D hard to call. In germline, CDR1 is SGHDN, CDR2 FVKESK. This CDR3 has 15 amino acids. V was trimmed by 1 base and J by 0 bases, leaving 8 bases between them. The CDR3 nucleotides read TGTGCCAGCAGCCAAGTCGTCGGTAGCACAGATACGCAGTATTTT. Its translation: CASSQVVGSTDTQYF.

This sequence joins TRBV19 and TRBJ2-7, with TRBD1 matching 8 bases. Per the germline V gene, CDR1 is LNHDA and CDR2 is SQIVND (reference sequence). The CDR3 totals 15 residues. J gave up 0 bases and V 5 bases, and 6 bases lay outside the gene matches. The CDR3 DNA is TGTGCCAGTAGTTGGCGGGGACAGGCCTCCTACGAGCAGTACTTC. It is translated as CASSWRGQASYEQYF.

This clonotype was detected many times. The CDR3 sequence is CASRPTSGAWNEQFF. The CDR3 coding sequence is TGTGCCAGCAGGCCGACTAGCGGGGCCTGGAATGAGCAGTTCTTC. The chain joins TRBV28 to TRBJ2-1; TRBD2 aligns across 11 bases. Trimming removed 6 bases from V and 7 bases from J; junction bases left unmatched: 8. CDR1 is MDHEN, CDR2 SYDVKM, per germline. This CDR3 is built from 15 residues.

The table lists this clonotype with many counts. This sequence joins TRBV7-9 and TRBJ2-7; 12 positions match TRBD1. V lost 6 bases to trimming and J lost 3 bases; unmatched junction nucleotides: 3. This CDR3 region has 14 residues. Per the germline V gene, CDR1 is SEHNR and CDR2 is FQNEAQ (reference sequence). DNA for the CDR3: TGTGCCAGCAGGGGACAGGGGGCGAACTACGAGCAGTACTTC. Its protein is CASRGQGANYEQYF.

V gene TRBV5-4 combines with J gene TRBJ1-2; D is uncertain. This CDR3 is built from 14 residues. V shed 5 bases and J shed 4 bases, with 15 bases lying between them. The germline V gene encodes CDR1 SGHNT and CDR2 YYREEE (reference sequence). CDR3 sequence (DNA): TGTGCCAGCAGGGGCGAGATTAGCGGCTATGGCTACACCTTC. This codes for CASRGEISGYGYTF.

A word on this clonotype: Germline is not matched at one junction end, which may reflect a read error. The rearrangement uses TRBV6-5 and TRBJ1-3, with 7 bases aligning to TRBD1. Germline V gene data show CDR1 as MNHEY and CDR2 as SVGAGI. The CDR3 is made up of 18 amino acids. This chain's CDR3 is CAGSYRRTGQLSGNTIYF. CDR3 DNA: TGTGCCGGCAGTTACCGAAGGACAGGACAGCTCTCTGGAAACACCATATATTTT.

This clonotype has just a few counts. The chain uses TRBV18 and TRBJ2-1, with 10 bases identical to TRBD2. Germline V gives CDR1 KGHSH, CDR2 LQKENI. The CDR3 contains 16 residues. Trimming removed 0 bases from V and 4 bases from J; junction bases left unmatched: 3. CDR3 coding DNA: TGTGCCAGCTCACCACCGGGGACTAGCGATTACAATGAGCAGTTCTTC. The encoded protein is CASSPPGTSDYNEQFF.

This clonotype was seen only once. Just one base apart from a much larger clone, this may be a read error. The gene calls are TRBV6-2 or TRBV6-3 and TRBJ2-1; TRBD1 or TRBD2 may be the D gene (5 bases each). Trimming took off 6 bases at V and 5 bases at J, with 17 bases between the two ends. The CDR3 has 15 amino acids. Germline values: CDR1 MNHEY, CDR2 SVGEGT. CDR3: CASSPYGDDNNEQFF. The CDR3 DNA is TGTGCCAGCAGCCCTTACGGGGACGATAACAATGAGCAGTTCTTC.

The rearrangement links TRBV7-2 to TRBJ2-1; 13 nucleotides line up with TRBD2. Trimming took 5 bases from V and 7 from J; bases not matched to a gene: 8. There are 16 residues in the CDR3. CDR1 and CDR2 (germline): SGHTA, FQGNSA. The CDR3 sequence: CASSPPGTSGINEQFF. The CDR3 DNA reads TGTGCCAGCAGCCCCCCCGGGACTAGCGGGATTAATGAGCAGTTCTTC.

In DNA form, the CDR3 reads TGTGCCAGCAGTTCCCCCCTTACTACCTACAATGAGCAGTTCTTC. Amino acid sequence: CASSSPLTTYNEQFF. The V and J genes are TRBV27 and TRBJ2-1; no clear D gene. The ends were cut back, 4 bases at V and 2 bases at J, with 12 bases in the middle. Germline CDR1 MNHEY, CDR2 SMNVEV (reference sequence). The CDR3 is made up of 15 amino acids.

In this sample, this clonotype turned up many times. The chain has TRBV7-2 and TRBJ2-1; D not resolved. This CDR3 is built from 13 residues. Germline V gene data show CDR1 as SGHTA and CDR2 as FQGNSA. V was shortened by 4 bases and J by 0 bases, with 4 bases between the two germline ends. Written as DNA, the CDR3 is TGTGCCAGCAGCTCCAGCTCCTACAATGAGCAGTTCTTC. Encoded protein: CASSSSSYNEQFF.

This clonotype was found many times. The rearrangement uses TRBV7-8 and TRBJ2-1; D remains ambiguous. This CDR3 contains 14 residues. Trimming took 4 bases from V and 8 from J, leaving 15 bases between them. CDR1 and CDR2 from the germline V gene are SGHVS and FQNEAQ. DNA for the CDR3: TGTGCCAGCAGCTCAAAGGGTGGTTGGGATGAGCAGTTCTTC. This sequence encodes CASSSKGGWDEQFF.

The gene calls are TRBV19 and TRBJ1-3; D is undetermined. Germline-derived CDR1 and CDR2 are LNHDA and SQIVND (reference sequence). Trimming took off 4 bases at V and 0 bases at J, with 7 bases between the two ends. The CDR3 is 14 residues long. CDR3 region: CASSRADSGNTIYF. The CDR3 nucleotides are TGTGCCAGTAGTAGAGCCGACTCTGGAAACACCATATATTTT.

V is TRBV15 and J is TRBJ2-6; no clear D gene. This CDR3 has 18 amino acids. The germline CDR1 and CDR2 sequences are LNHNV and YYDKDF (reference sequence). Trimming left V 1 base short and J 0 bases short, with 13 bases between. The chain's CDR3 is CATSRGLGGASGANVLTF. CDR3 DNA sequence: TGTGCCACCAGCAGAGGACTTGGCGGAGCCTCTGGGGCCAACGTCCTGACTTTC.

The chain joins TRBV7-9 to TRBJ2-3; 7 positions agree with TRBD2. The CDR3 is 17 amino acids. Germline V gene data show CDR1 as SEHNR and CDR2 as FQNEAQ (reference sequence). The J segment lost 6 bases and the V segment lost 4 bases, leaving 16 bases of the junction unmatched. The CDR3 reads CASSSVGFTGGRDTQYF. CDR3 coding DNA: TGTGCCAGCAGCTCAGTCGGGTTCACGGGAGGTAGGGATACGCAGTATTTT. Together with reference TRBV7-9 and TRBJ2-3, the CDR3 gives the full variable domain: DTGVSQNPRHKITKRGQNVTFRCDPISEHNRLYWYRQTLGQGPEFLTYFQNEAQLEKSRLLSDRFSAERPKGSFSTLEIQRTEQGDSAMYLCASSSVGFTGGRDTQYFGPGTRLTVL.

This clonotype was seen only a few times. The genes are TRBV7-9 and TRBJ1-1; D gene uncertain. V dropped 4 bases and J dropped 7 bases, with 13 bases sitting between them. Germline lookup yields CDR1 SEHNR and CDR2 FQNEAQ (reference sequence). The CDR3 sequence is 13 residues long. As DNA, the CDR3 is TGTGCCAGCAGCTCGAACATAGGGAATGAAGCTTTCTTT. Its translation: CASSSNIGNEAFF.

To note about this clonotype: A much larger clone sits a single nucleotide away, making a read error possible. For the CDR3, the DNA is TGTGCCAGCAGTCCAATCTCGGTGCTCGGGGACCCAACGTATGGCTGCACCTTC. As protein: CASSPISVLGDPTYGCTF. The chain has TRBV28 and TRBJ1-2; possibly TRBD1 for D (5 bases). CDR3 length: 18 amino acids. Germline CDR1 reads MDHEN; CDR2 reads SYDVKM.

This clonotype came up a few times. The J gene is TRBJ2-6, the V gene TRBV9; 9 bases map to TRBD1. The CDR3 contains 18 residues. V shed 3 bases, J shed 0 bases, and the junction held 7 bases outside the gene matches. CDR1 and CDR2 from the germline V gene are SGDLS and YYNGEE. The chain's CDR3 is CASSALQGALSGANVLTF. The CDR3 DNA is TGTGCCAGCAGCGCCCTACAGGGGGCCCTCTCTGGGGCCAACGTCCTGACTTTC.

This clonotype has ten or more counts. The rearrangement uses TRBV10-3 and TRBJ1-2, with D tentatively TRBD1 (5 bases). V lost 3 bases and J lost 3, with 14 bases in between. CDR3 length: 15 residues. CDR1 is ENHRY and CDR2 is SYGVKD in the germline V gene. This CDR3 reads CAISELTGTHYGYTF. The CDR3 nucleotides read TGTGCCATCAGTGAACTCACCGGGACCCACTATGGCTACACCTTC.

This clonotype has at least ten counts. The rearrangement links TRBV28 to TRBJ2-7; D unclear. Trimming shortened V by 5 bases and J by 5 bases, and 13 bases separated the two germline ends. CDR1 is MDHEN and CDR2 is SYDVKM in the germline V gene. The CDR3 runs to 13 residues. CDR3 loop: CASSHPQGNEQYF. In DNA form, the CDR3 reads TGTGCCAGCAGTCACCCCCAAGGGAACGAGCAGTACTTC.

The sample holds a few counts of this clonotype. The chain uses TRBV27 and TRBJ1-5, with D unclear. With 4 bases removed from V and 3 bases from J, the gap between germline ends came to 7 bases. The germline V gene has CDR1 MNHEY and CDR2 SMNVEV (reference sequence). This CDR3 has 13 amino acids. The CDR3 sequence: CASSSLFNQPQHF. CDR3 sequence (DNA): TGTGCCAGCAGTTCACTTTTCAATCAGCCCCAGCATTTT.